This T cell receptor beta chain was identified during a study of blood T cells in healthy people across ages. Overall study context: Template switching picked up about one barcoded beta molecule for each two T cells. The study, taken as a whole, reports: Donors of long life had a larger count of naive CD4+ cells and greater diversity than aged donors. Across the age range, TCR beta diversity per million T cells fell in a roughly linear way. Across samples, TCR beta diversity tracked strongly with naive T cell percentage.

As regards this clonotype: Its antigen remains unidentified.

Alongside a J-beta primer mix, a sample-barcoded 5' primer served in a second PCR lasting roughly 7 to 11 cycles. Each CDR3 protein is one row after TCRdb ran MiXCR on the 5' RACE reads. The top ten clones hold just over 4% of a sample with around 1,600,000 distinct CDR3 sequences, approximately 43% of them seen once. The germline V gene encodes CDR1 MGHDK and CDR2 SYGVNS. V lost 6 bases and J 2 bases, leaving 20 bases between the germline ends. The CDR3 extends over 16 amino acids. Sample: blood. The sequence derives from a woman between 18 and 29 years old in good health. This chain connects TRBV25-1 to TRBJ2-7; possibly TRBD2 for D (6 bases). The CDR3 sequence: CASRGPRAGRTYEQYF. CDR3 DNA sequence: TGTGCCAGCAGGGGCCCCAGGGCAGGGAGGACCTACGAGCAGTACTTC.